This TCR beta chain was found in a study of T cell responses to AZD1222 COVID-19 vaccine. General study points: Mostly white British, mostly female donors; authors suggested clonal diversity may be underestimated. Increased Spike-specific TCR breadth and depth were observed after two AZD1222 doses.

Sequencing was performed with immunoSEQ multiplex PCR; in TCRdb, only in-frame clones are kept and a portion is missing. Among roughly 90,000 clones, 80% to 90% were seen once, and the ten largest hold 6.3%. Comments on this clone: Its matching antigen is unknown.

The CDR3 sequence is 14 residues long. Trimming shortened V by 3 bases and J by 0 bases, and 7 bases separated the two germline ends. The V gene's germline CDR1 is SGHTS and CDR2 YDEGEE. The chain links TRBV5-8 to TRBJ1-3; D uncertain. The sequencing used peripheral blood, collected on day 0 of AZD1222 vaccination. This clonotype was sampled from an adult in good health. In DNA form, the CDR3 reads TGTGCCAGCAGCTCCCGGATCTCTGGAAACACCATATATTTT. The encoded protein is CASSSRISGNTIYF.